These 9 T cell receptor beta chains originate from one sample sequenced in a study of somatic mutations in cytotoxic T cells in rheumatoid arthritis. The repertoire was sequenced with immunoSEQ multiplex PCR; TCRdb's copy has only in-frame clones and lacks some. The sample contains more than 15,000 clones, approximately 67% of which appear only once. The sequenced sample was CD8+ T cells sorted from blood. The receptors originated from an adult with rheumatoid arthritis.

This clone has a handful of counts. The V and J genes are TRBV7-9 and TRBJ2-2; 7 nucleotides match TRBD1. This CDR3 comprises 15 residues. The ends lost 5 bases at V and 1 base at J; junction bases unmatched: 4. In germline, CDR1 is SEHNR, CDR2 FQNEAQ (reference sequence). CDR3 loop: CASSPRTGNTGELFF. The CDR3 DNA reads as TGTGCCAGCAGCCCTCGGACAGGGAACACCGGGGAGCTGTTTTTT.

CDR3 bases: TGTGCCAGCAGTGAATGGGGGACAGGGGGCTTTGAAAAACTGTTTTTT. It is translated as CASSEWGTGGFEKLFF. The chain couples TRBV25-1 to TRBJ1-4; 12 bases agree with TRBD1. This CDR3 region has 16 residues. Germline V gene lookup returns CDR1 MGHDK and CDR2 SYGVNS. J lost 7 bases, V lost 1 base, and 4 bases had no gene match.

This chain joins TRBV28 and TRBJ2-1; maybe TRBD2 (5 bases). V was cut by 3 bases and J by 4 bases, with 19 bases left in between. The CDR3 is made up of 17 amino acids. Looked up from germline, CDR1 is MDHEN and CDR2 is SYDVKM. The CDR3 DNA is TGTGCCAGCAGTTTCGGGGTGGGTCGTCAGGATTACAATGAGCAGTTCTTC. Translating gives CASSFGVGRQDYNEQFF.

The chain employs TRBV5-1 and TRBJ1-1, with 9 bases aligning to TRBD1. CDR3 length equals 15 residues. Germline V lookup: CDR1 SGHRS, CDR2 YFSETQ. After removal of 4 bases from V and 3 bases from J, the junction contained 7 bases not matched to a gene. In DNA form, the CDR3 reads TGCGCCAGCAGCCTGGACAGGGGACCCTACACTGAAGCTTTCTTT. Its protein product is CASSLDRGPYTEAFF.

V is TRBV11-3 and J is TRBJ2-1; possible D gene TRBD1, 6 bases. This CDR3 region has 12 residues. The ends were cut back, 4 bases at V and 9 bases at J, with 10 bases in the middle. CDR1 SGHNT and CDR2 YENEEA come from the germline V gene. Written as DNA, the CDR3 is TGTGCCAGCAGCTCCGGGACACTTGAGCAGTTCTTC. Protein sequence: CASSSGTLEQFF.

This rearrangement joins TRBV10-3 to TRBJ2-3, with unresolved D. Per germline, CDR1 ENHRY and CDR2 SYGVKD. The V gene lost 2 bases and the J gene lost 9 bases, with 6 bases spanning the gap. The CDR3 length is 11 residues. The CDR3 loop reads CAISEGETQYF. In nucleotides, the CDR3 is TGTGCCATCAGTGAGGGTGAAACGCAGTATTTT.

The chain carries TRBV2 and TRBJ1-1; D not certain. This CDR3 region has 12 residues. Per germline, CDR1 SNHLY and CDR2 FYNNEI. Between the trimmed V and J ends, which lost 8 bases and 4 bases, there was a span of 11 bases. The CDR3, as DNA: TGTGCCAGCCGCGGACCGAGCACTGAAGCTTTCTTT. Its translation is CASRGPSTEAFF.

This clone was counted a few times. This chain links TRBV19 with TRBJ2-2, with 10 bases that match TRBD1. The CDR3 totals 14 residues. Germline CDR1 is LNHDA and CDR2 is SQIVND (reference sequence). The V gene end was trimmed by 5 bases and the J gene end by 5 bases; junction bases not matched to a gene: 2. CDR3 region: CASSGTGVTGELFF. CDR3 coding DNA: TGTGCCAGTAGTGGGACAGGGGTTACCGGGGAGCTGTTTTTT.

This chain connects TRBV6-1 to TRBJ1-3, with 8 positions matching TRBD1. V lost 8 bases to trimming and J lost 4 bases; unmatched junction nucleotides: 4. Germline-derived CDR1 and CDR2 are MNHNS and SASEGT. The CDR3 is 13 amino acids. The CDR3 sequence: CASPDRGGNTIYF. The CDR3 coding sequence is TGTGCCAGCCCCGACAGGGGAGGAAACACCATATATTTT.